Following are 8 T cell receptor beta chains from one sample sequenced in a study of resident and recirculating memory T cells in vitiligo. This table comes from immunoSEQ multiplex PCR, and its TCRdb copy is limited to in-frame clones, with some not included. The sample has tens of thousands of clones, around 90% seen once. Sample: blood. The receptors here all came from a male donor with vitiligo.

This rearrangement joins TRBV7-2 to TRBJ2-7, with TRBD1 identical over 8 bases. V lost 1 base, J lost 0 bases, and 5 bases stayed unmatched. The germline V gene encodes CDR1 SGHTA and CDR2 FQGNSA. This CDR3 is 16 amino acids long. The CDR3 here is CASSLGDRRYSYEQYF. The CDR3, as DNA: TGTGCCAGCAGCTTAGGGGACAGGCGATACTCCTACGAGCAGTACTTC.

V gene TRBV19 combines with J gene TRBJ2-4, with a possible D match to TRBD1 (6 bases). The CDR3 sequence is 15 residues long. Per the germline V gene, CDR1 is LNHDA and CDR2 is SQIVND (reference sequence). V lost 5 bases and J 3 bases, leaving 14 bases between the germline ends. The CDR3 coding sequence is TGTGCCAGTAGTCCTTTGGAAGGGGGCAAAAACATTCAGTACTTC. This encodes CASSPLEGGKNIQYF.

The V and J genes are TRBV5-1 and TRBJ1-2; TRBD1 matches 7 bases. Trimming removed 3 bases from V and 1 base from J; junction bases left unmatched: 12. Germline assignment: CDR1 SGHRS and CDR2 YFSETQ. This CDR3 has 17 amino acids. CDR3 sequence reads: CASSYDTARGHNYGYTF. In DNA form, the CDR3 reads TGCGCCAGCAGCTATGACACGGCTAGGGGGCATAACTATGGCTACACCTTC.

The sample holds one count of this clone. The rearrangement uses TRBV5-1 and TRBJ1-3, with TRBD1 identical over 7 bases. Germline CDR1 is SGHRS and CDR2 is YFSETQ. J was trimmed by 9 bases and V by 0 bases; bases with no gene match: 9. The CDR3 is made up of 15 amino acids. CDR3 DNA sequence: TGCGCCAGCAGCTTGGGTGGGACAGAACGTCTCACCATATATTTT. Translating gives CASSLGGTERLTIYF.

The CDR3 nucleotides are TGTGCCTGGAGTCCCTTAAAGACTGGGGAGGCCGGGGAGCTGTTTTTT. Its protein is CAWSPLKTGEAGELFF. The rearrangement joins TRBV30 to TRBJ2-2, with a weak D call TRBD2 (6 bases). The CDR3 runs 16 residues. In germline, CDR1 is GTSNPN, CDR2 SVGIG (reference sequence). V was pared by 2 bases and J by 6 bases, with 19 bases between. Based on the CDR3 plus reference TRBV30 and TRBJ2-2, the full variable domain is SQTIHQWPATLVQPVGSPLSLECTVEGTSNPNLYWYRQAAGRGLQLLFYSVGIGQISSEVPQNLSASRPQDRQFILSSKKLLLSDSGFYLCAWSPLKTGEAGELFFGEGSRLTVL.

The chain couples TRBV6-1 to TRBJ1-2; D is uncertain. The germline gives CDR1 MNHNS, CDR2 SASEGT. Deletions cut 10 bases from V and 4 bases from J, with 19 bases between. The CDR3 contains 14 residues. CDR3 protein: CAITFEGGGYGYTF. The CDR3 DNA sequence: TGTGCCATCACATTCGAGGGCGGCGGCTATGGCTACACCTTC.

Only one count was recorded for this clone. The chain employs TRBV27 and TRBJ2-4; D unclear. With 1 base removed from V and 0 bases from J, the gap between germline ends came to 13 bases. This CDR3 has 17 amino acids. Germline loops: CDR1 MNHEY, CDR2 SMNVEV (reference sequence). The CDR3 bases are TGTGCCAGCAGTTTATACCCCCCCCGGTTAGCCAAAAACATTCAGTACTTC. Its protein is CASSLYPPRLAKNIQYF.

The chain recombines TRBV10-3 with TRBJ1-1, with a possible D match to TRBD1 (5 bases). V lost 2 bases and J lost 0, with 22 bases in between. The germline V gene encodes CDR1 ENHRY and CDR2 SYGVKD. CDR3 length: 19 residues. Here the CDR3 DNA reads TGTGCCATCAGTGAGCCGTCAGGGATACCATTAACAATGAACACTGAAGCTTTCTTT. Its translation: CAISEPSGIPLTMNTEAFF.